Below, 17 T cell receptor beta chains from the same sample are listed, as sequenced in a study of T cells in Graves' hyperthyroidism and ophthalmopathy. RNA transcripts yielded amplified TCR beta CDR3 regions. First-round RT-PCR with HTBI primers amplified the TCR CDR3 region. One entry per CDR3 protein, called by TCRdb with MiXCR from the multiplex PCR reads. The sample includes about 320,000 distinct CDR3 sequences, around a sixth of them seen just once. The specimen was blood. All receptors derive from a young man with Graves' hyperthyroidism.

This clonotype has more than one count but fewer than ten. The gene calls are TRBV6-6 and TRBJ2-2, with D maybe TRBD1 (5 bases). This CDR3 contains 15 residues. CDR1 and CDR2 from the germline V gene are MNHNY and SVGAGI (reference sequence). V lost 0 bases and J 6 bases, leaving 11 bases between the germline ends. The CDR3 nucleotides read TGTGCCAGCAGTTACTCCGCAGGGAAGGCCGGGGAGCTGTTTTTT. It codes for CASSYSAGKAGELFF.

This clonotype was seen many times. The chain couples TRBV28 to TRBJ1-1; the match to TRBD1 covers 9 bases. The CDR3 is 15 residues long. The germline V gene has CDR1 MDHEN and CDR2 SYDVKM. The J segment lost 4 bases and the V segment lost 8 bases, leaving 11 bases of the junction unmatched. The CDR3 bases are TGTGCCAGCCTCGGACAGGGGTTGAAAGGCACTGAAGCTTTCTTT. Its translation is CASLGQGLKGTEAFF.

This clonotype was found many times. V usage is TRBV11-2 and J usage is TRBJ2-7, with D possibly being TRBD1 (6 bases). Trimming cost V 0 bases and J 2 bases, with 11 bases left between them. Germline-derived CDR1 and CDR2 are SGHAT and FQNNGV. The CDR3 contains 15 residues. CDR3 in DNA: TGTGCCAGCAGCTTAGAGCGCGACAGGACCTACGAGCAGTACTTC. It encodes CASSLERDRTYEQYF.

This clonotype was picked up one time. The rearrangement links TRBV9 to TRBJ2-7, with TRBD1 matching 7 bases. The ends lost 4 bases at V and 7 bases at J; junction bases unmatched: 8. The CDR3 runs 13 residues. Germline CDR1 reads SGDLS; CDR2 reads YYNGEE. The CDR3 region has the DNA TGTGCCAGCAGCCCCTCGACAGGGAGAGAGCAGTACTTC. This gives the protein CASSPSTGREQYF. Full variable domain (missing parts from reference TRBV9 and TRBJ2-7): DSGVTQTPKHLITATGQRVTLRCSPRSGDLSVYWYQQSLDQGLQFLIQYYNGEERAKGNILERFSAQQFPDLHSELNLSSLELGDSALYFCASSPSTGREQYFGPGTRLTVT.

Many counts were recorded for this clonotype. The CDR3 DNA sequence: TGTGCCAGCAGCCAAGATAGGGGCTACACCTTC. It encodes CASSQDRGYTF. V gene TRBV3-1 combines with J gene TRBJ1-2; D not resolved. Trimming cost V 0 bases and J 8 bases, with 4 bases left between them. This CDR3 has 11 residues. Germline CDR1 reads LGHDT; CDR2 reads YNNKEL (reference sequence). The whole variable domain, remainder taken from reference TRBV3-1 and TRBJ1-2, is DTAVSQTPKYLVTQMGNDKSIKCEQNLGHDTMYWYKQDSKKFLKIMFSYNNKELIINETVPNRFSPKSPDKAHLNLHINSLELGDSAVYFCASSQDRGYTFGSGTRLTVV.

This clonotype was seen a handful of times. V gene TRBV20-1 combines with J gene TRBJ1-5; maybe TRBD1 (5 bases). Per germline, CDR1 DFQATT and CDR2 SNEGSKA (reference sequence). V was pared by 5 bases and J by 6 bases, with 14 bases between. CDR3 size: 13 residues. Here the CDR3 reads CSASGQRGQPQHF. CDR3 coding DNA: TGCAGTGCTTCCGGACAAAGGGGTCAGCCCCAGCATTTT.

This clonotype was found a few times. The chain employs TRBV5-1 and TRBJ2-5; D uncertain. The V end lost 4 bases, the J end lost 1 base, and 17 bases lay between the germline ends. This CDR3 is 16 amino acids long. Per the germline V gene, CDR1 is SGHRS and CDR2 is YFSETQ. The CDR3 nucleotides read TGCGCCAGCAGCCACGGACGCACGAACCTCCAAGAGACCCAGTACTTC. Translation: CASSHGRTNLQETQYF.

This clonotype was detected ten times or more. The chain couples TRBV2 to TRBJ2-7, with a weak D call TRBD2 (5 bases). The CDR3 totals 13 residues. V lost 6 bases and J 5 bases, leaving 14 bases between the germline ends. The germline CDR1 and CDR2 sequences are SNHLY and FYNNEI. CDR3 sequence: CASSQEDVDEQYF. Here the CDR3 DNA reads TGTGCCAGCAGCCAGGAGGACGTGGACGAGCAGTACTTC.

This clonotype was seen a few times. The J gene is TRBJ2-2, the V gene TRBV15; 14 nucleotides agree with TRBD2. CDR1 is LNHNV and CDR2 is YYDKDF in the germline V gene (reference sequence). With V trimmed by 0 bases and J by 3 bases, 3 bases remained unmatched. The CDR3 extends over 18 amino acids. The CDR3 loop reads CATSRDVGLAGDTGELFF. The CDR3, as DNA: TGTGCCACCAGCAGAGATGTGGGACTAGCGGGAGACACCGGGGAGCTGTTTTTT.

This clonotype came up many times. The chain joins TRBV20-1 to TRBJ1-2; D is uncertain. The CDR3 has 11 amino acids. The germline V gene encodes CDR1 DFQATT and CDR2 SNEGSKA (reference sequence). Trimming left V 2 bases short and J 4 bases short, with 5 bases between. CDR3 nucleotides: TGCAGTGCTAGATCTCCCTATGGCTACACCTTC. It translates to CSARSPYGYTF.

This clonotype appeared many times. The V gene is TRBV2, the J gene TRBJ2-3; D gene unclear. This CDR3 has 13 residues. Germline lookup yields CDR1 SNHLY and CDR2 FYNNEI. The V end lost 4 bases, the J end lost 5 bases, and 10 bases lay between the germline ends. CDR3 sequence: CASSVDGGDTQYF. The CDR3 nucleotides read TGTGCCAGCAGTGTGGACGGCGGAGATACGCAGTATTTT.

This clonotype was detected only a few times. The V call is TRBV28, the J call TRBJ2-5; D possibly uses TRBD1 or TRBD2 (5 bases each). The CDR3 extends over 13 amino acids. Trimming pared 6 bases from V and 5 bases from J, leaving 13 bases between. Germline V lookup: CDR1 MDHEN, CDR2 SYDVKM. Here the CDR3 reads CASRSVGEETQYF. CDR3 coding DNA: TGTGCCAGCAGGTCCGTAGGGGAGGAGACCCAGTACTTC.

The chain employs TRBV4-2 and TRBJ2-7; D gene ambiguous. Trimming took 4 bases from V and 0 from J, leaving 10 bases between them. The CDR3 totals 14 residues. CDR1 is LGHNA and CDR2 is YNFKEQ in the germline V gene. In nucleotides, the CDR3 is TGTGCCAGCAGCCCCCTAGGATCCTCCTACGAGCAGTACTTC. Its translation: CASSPLGSSYEQYF.

This clonotype was seen at least ten times. The chain joins TRBV7-3 to TRBJ2-1; tentative D call: TRBD2 (5 bases). V lost 2 bases and J lost 4, with 6 bases in between. This CDR3 has 13 residues. Per the germline V gene, CDR1 is SGHTA and CDR2 is FQGTGA. The CDR3, as DNA: TGTGCCAGCAGCTTACTAGCTTACAATGAGCAGTTCTTC. Translating gives CASSLLAYNEQFF. Drawing the rest from reference TRBV7-3 and TRBJ2-1, the complete variable domain is GAGVSQTPSNKVTEKGKYVELRCDPISGHTALYWYRQSLGQGPEFLIYFQGTGAADDSGLPNDRFFAVRPEGSVSTLKIQRTERGDSAVYLCASSLLAYNEQFFGPGTRLTVL.

The gene calls are TRBV12-5 and TRBJ2-7, with D possibly matching TRBD2 (6 bases). The V end lost 1 base, the J end lost 4 bases, and 20 bases lay between the germline ends. The CDR3 consists of 17 residues. CDR1 and CDR2 from the germline V gene are LGHNT and FRNRAP. The CDR3 DNA reads as TGTGCTAGTGGTTTGGAGGTACGGCCGGAGGGAATTTACGAGCAGTACTTC. It translates to CASGLEVRPEGIYEQYF.

This clonotype was seen repeatedly, ten times or more. The chain links TRBV24-1 to TRBJ2-1; 10 bases fit TRBD2. The CDR3 length is 15 residues. Germline V gene lookup returns CDR1 KGHDR and CDR2 SFDVKD. J gave up 4 bases and V 8 bases, and 7 bases lay outside the gene matches. CDR3 loop: CATTSEREGYNEQFF. CDR3 nucleotide sequence: TGTGCCACCACGTCCGAGCGGGAGGGTTACAATGAGCAGTTCTTC.

The chain couples TRBV12-3 or TRBV12-4 to TRBJ1-5, with a weak D call TRBD1 (6 bases). This CDR3 is built from 13 residues. V was trimmed by 1 base and J by 6 bases, leaving 7 bases between them. CDR3 amino acids: CASSLEQGQPQHF. The CDR3 bases are TGTGCCAGCAGTTTAGAACAGGGTCAGCCCCAGCATTTT.